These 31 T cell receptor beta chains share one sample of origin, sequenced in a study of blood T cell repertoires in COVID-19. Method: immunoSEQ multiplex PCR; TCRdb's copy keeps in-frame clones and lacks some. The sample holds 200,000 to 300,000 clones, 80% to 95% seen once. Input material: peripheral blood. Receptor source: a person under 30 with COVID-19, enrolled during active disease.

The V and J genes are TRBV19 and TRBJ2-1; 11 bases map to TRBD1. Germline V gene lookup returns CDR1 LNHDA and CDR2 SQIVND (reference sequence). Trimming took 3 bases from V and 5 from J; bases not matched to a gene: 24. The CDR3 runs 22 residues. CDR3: CASSIGGIVHRDRGFVDNEQFF. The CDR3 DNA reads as TGTGCCAGTAGTATTGGAGGAATTGTACACCGGGACAGGGGGTTCGTCGACAATGAGCAGTTCTTC. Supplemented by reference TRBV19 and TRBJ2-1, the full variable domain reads DGGITQSPKYLFRKEGQNVTLSCEQNLNHDAMYWYRQDPGQGLRLIYYSQIVNDFQKGDIAEGYSVSREKKESFPLTVTSAQKNPTAFYLCASSIGGIVHRDRGFVDNEQFFGPGTRLTVL.

CDR3 bases: TGTGCCAGTAGTTTCCCTCAGGGGACCGCGAACACCGGGGAGCTGTTTTTT. This encodes CASSFPQGTANTGELFF. V usage is TRBV19 and J usage is TRBJ2-2, with a weak D call TRBD1 (6 bases). The CDR3 runs 17 residues. V was trimmed by 5 bases and J by 0 bases, leaving 16 bases between them. In germline, CDR1 is LNHDA, CDR2 SQIVND (reference sequence).

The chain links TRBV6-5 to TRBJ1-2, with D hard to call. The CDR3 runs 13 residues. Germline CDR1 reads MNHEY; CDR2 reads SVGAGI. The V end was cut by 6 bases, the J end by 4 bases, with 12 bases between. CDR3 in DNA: TGTGCCAGCAGCCCGGACCGGGGCTATGGCTACACCTTC. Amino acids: CASSPDRGYGYTF.

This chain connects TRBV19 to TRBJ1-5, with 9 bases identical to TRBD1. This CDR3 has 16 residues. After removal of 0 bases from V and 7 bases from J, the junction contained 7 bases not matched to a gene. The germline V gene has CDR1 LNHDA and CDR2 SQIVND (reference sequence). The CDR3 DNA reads TGTGCCAGTAGTATAGACGGGGGACAGGGTGGCCAGCCCCAGCATTTT. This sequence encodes CASSIDGGQGGQPQHF.

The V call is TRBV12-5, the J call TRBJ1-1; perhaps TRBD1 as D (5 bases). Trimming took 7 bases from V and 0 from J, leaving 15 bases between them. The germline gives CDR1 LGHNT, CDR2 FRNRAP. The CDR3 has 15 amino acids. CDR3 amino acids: CASALGVMMNTEAFF. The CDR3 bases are TGTGCTAGTGCCTTAGGGGTAATGATGAACACTGAAGCTTTCTTT.

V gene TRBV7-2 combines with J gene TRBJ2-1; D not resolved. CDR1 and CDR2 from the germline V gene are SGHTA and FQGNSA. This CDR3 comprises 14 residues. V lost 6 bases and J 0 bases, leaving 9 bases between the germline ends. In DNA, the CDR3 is TGTGCCAGCAGTTCCGACTTCTCCTACAATGAGCAGTTCTTC. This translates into CASSSDFSYNEQFF.

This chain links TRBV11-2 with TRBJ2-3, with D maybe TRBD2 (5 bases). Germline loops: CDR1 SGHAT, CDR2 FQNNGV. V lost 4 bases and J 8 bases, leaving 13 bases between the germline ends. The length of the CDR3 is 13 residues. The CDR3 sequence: CASSSAPAATQYF. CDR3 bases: TGTGCCAGCAGCTCCGCCCCAGCGGCTACGCAGTATTTT.

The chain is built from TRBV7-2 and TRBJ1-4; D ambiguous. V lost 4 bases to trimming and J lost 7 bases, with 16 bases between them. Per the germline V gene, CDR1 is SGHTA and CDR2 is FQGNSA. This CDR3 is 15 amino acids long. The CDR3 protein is CASSSTPGMVEKLFF. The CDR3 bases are TGTGCCAGCAGCTCGACCCCGGGGATGGTTGAAAAACTGTTTTTT.

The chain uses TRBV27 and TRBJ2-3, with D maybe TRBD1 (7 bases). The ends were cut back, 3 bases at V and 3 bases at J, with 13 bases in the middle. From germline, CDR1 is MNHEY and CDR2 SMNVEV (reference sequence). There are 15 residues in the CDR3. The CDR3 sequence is CASSFRGAVTDTQYF. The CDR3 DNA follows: TGTGCCAGCAGTTTCAGGGGGGCGGTGACAGATACGCAGTATTTT.

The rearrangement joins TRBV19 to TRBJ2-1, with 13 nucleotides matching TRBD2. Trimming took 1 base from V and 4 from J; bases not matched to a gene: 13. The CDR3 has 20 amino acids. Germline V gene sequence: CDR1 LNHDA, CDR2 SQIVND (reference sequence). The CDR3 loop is CASSIVFLPTSGRGYNEQFF. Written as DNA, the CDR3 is TGTGCCAGTAGTATAGTCTTCCTACCAACTAGCGGGAGGGGATACAATGAGCAGTTCTTC.

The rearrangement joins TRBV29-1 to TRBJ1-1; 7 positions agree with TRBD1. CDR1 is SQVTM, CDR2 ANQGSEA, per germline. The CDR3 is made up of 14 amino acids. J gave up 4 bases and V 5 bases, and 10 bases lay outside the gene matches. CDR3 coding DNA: TGCAGCGTTCCCTCTTACAAGGGGGCCACTGAAGCTTTCTTT. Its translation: CSVPSYKGATEAFF.

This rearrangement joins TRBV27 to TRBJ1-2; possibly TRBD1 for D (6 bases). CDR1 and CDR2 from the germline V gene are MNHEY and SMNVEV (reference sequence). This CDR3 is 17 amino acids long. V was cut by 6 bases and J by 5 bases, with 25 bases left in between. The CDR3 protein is CASRTPVRDKLGYGYTF. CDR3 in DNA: TGTGCCAGCAGAACCCCGGTCCGGGACAAGCTCGGGTATGGCTACACCTTC.

CDR3 amino acids: CASSQSRAGARDGELFF. In DNA, the CDR3 is TGTGCCAGCAGCCAAAGTAGGGCGGGGGCTAGGGACGGGGAGCTGTTTTTT. The V and J genes are TRBV7-2 and TRBJ2-2; TRBD2 is a possible D gene (7 bases). Trimming left V 5 bases short and J 7 bases short, with 23 bases between. CDR1 SGHTA and CDR2 FQGNSA come from the germline V gene. The CDR3 contains 17 residues.

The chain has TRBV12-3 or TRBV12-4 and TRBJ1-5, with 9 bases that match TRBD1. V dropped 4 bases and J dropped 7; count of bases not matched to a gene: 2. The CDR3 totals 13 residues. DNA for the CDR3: TGTGCCAGCAGTTGGGACAGGGACCAGCCCCAGCATTTT. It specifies CASSWDRDQPQHF.

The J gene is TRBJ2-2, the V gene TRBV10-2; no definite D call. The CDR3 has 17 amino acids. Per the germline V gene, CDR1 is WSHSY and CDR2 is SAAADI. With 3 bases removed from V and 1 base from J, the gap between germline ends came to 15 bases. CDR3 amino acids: CASSDRSPYWNTGELFF. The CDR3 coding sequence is TGCGCCAGCAGTGATAGAAGTCCGTATTGGAACACCGGGGAGCTGTTTTTT.

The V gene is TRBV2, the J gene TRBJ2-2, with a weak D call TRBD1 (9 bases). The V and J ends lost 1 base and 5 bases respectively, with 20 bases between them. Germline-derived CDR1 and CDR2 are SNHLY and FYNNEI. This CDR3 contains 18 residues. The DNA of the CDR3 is TGTGCCAGCAGTGAAGTAGCGGGACAGGGCCCTAGGACCGGGGAGCTGTTTTTT. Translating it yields CASSEVAGQGPRTGELFF.

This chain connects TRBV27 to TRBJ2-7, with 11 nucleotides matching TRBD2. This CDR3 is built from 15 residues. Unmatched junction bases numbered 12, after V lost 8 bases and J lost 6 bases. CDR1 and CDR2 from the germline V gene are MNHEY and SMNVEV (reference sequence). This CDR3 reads CASAVVAGGPGEQYF. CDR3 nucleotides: TGTGCCAGCGCGGTAGTAGCGGGAGGGCCTGGCGAGCAGTACTTC.

DNA of the CDR3: TGTGCCAGCAGCTTGGGCTCTAGCGGCCCTTACGAGCAGTACTTC. It is translated as CASSLGSSGPYEQYF. The J gene is TRBJ2-7, the V gene TRBV5-4; 7 nucleotides align to TRBD2. This CDR3 is built from 15 residues. The germline V gene has CDR1 SGHNT and CDR2 YYREEE (reference sequence). V lost 0 bases and J lost 4; bases outside the gene matches: 7.

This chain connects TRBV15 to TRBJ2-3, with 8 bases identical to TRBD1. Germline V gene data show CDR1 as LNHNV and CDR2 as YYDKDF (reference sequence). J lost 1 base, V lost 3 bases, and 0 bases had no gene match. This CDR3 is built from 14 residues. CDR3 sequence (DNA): TGTGCCACCAGCAGGGACAGGGGCACAGATACGCAGTATTTT. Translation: CATSRDRGTDTQYF.

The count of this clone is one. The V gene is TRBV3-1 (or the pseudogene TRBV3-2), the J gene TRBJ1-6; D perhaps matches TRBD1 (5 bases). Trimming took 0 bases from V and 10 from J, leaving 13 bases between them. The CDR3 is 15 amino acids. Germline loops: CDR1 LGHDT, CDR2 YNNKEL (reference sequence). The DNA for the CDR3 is TGTGCCAGCAGCCAAGATCTTGACAGAAAATCACCCCTCCACTTT. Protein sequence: CASSQDLDRKSPLHF.

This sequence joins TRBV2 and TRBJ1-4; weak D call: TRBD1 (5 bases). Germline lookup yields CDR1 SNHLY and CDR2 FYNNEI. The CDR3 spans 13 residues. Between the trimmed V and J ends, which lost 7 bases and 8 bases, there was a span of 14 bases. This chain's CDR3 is CASILGTVEKLFF. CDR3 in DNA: TGTGCCAGCATCCTCGGGACTGTAGAAAAACTGTTTTTT.

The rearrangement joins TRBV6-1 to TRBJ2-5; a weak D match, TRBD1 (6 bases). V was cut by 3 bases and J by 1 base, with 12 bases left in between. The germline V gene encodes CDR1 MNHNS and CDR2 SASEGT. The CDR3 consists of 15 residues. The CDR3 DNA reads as TGTGCCAGCAGTGATGGGACATTTCTCCAAGAGACCCAGTACTTC. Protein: CASSDGTFLQETQYF.

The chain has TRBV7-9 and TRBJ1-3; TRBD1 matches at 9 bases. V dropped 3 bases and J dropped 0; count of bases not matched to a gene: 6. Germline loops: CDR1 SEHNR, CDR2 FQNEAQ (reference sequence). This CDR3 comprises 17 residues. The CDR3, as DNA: TGTGCCAGCAGCTTGCTTGGGACAGGGAGCTCTGGAAACACCATATATTTT. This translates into CASSLLGTGSSGNTIYF.

CDR3 DNA sequence: TGTGCCAGCTCACCGACTAGCGGTACCTACAATGAGCAGTTCTTC. Its protein is CASSPTSGTYNEQFF. This chain links TRBV18 with TRBJ2-1; 9 positions match TRBD2. The CDR3 runs 15 residues. The germline V gene encodes CDR1 KGHSH and CDR2 LQKENI. J gave up 2 bases and V 3 bases, and 2 bases lay outside the gene matches.

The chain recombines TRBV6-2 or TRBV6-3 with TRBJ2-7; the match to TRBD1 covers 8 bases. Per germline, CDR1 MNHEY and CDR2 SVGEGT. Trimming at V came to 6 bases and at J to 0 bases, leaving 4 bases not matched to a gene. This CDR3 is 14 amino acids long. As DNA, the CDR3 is TGTGCCAGCAGCCAGACAGGGGCCTCCTACGAGCAGTACTTC. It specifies CASSQTGASYEQYF.

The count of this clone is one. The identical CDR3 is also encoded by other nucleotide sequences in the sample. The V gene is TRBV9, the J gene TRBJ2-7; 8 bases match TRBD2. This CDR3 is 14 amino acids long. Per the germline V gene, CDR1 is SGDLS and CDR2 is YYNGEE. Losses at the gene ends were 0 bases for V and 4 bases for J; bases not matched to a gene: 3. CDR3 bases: TGTGCCAGCAGCGTAGGTCTAGCGGGTTACGAGCAGTACTTC. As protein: CASSVGLAGYEQYF.

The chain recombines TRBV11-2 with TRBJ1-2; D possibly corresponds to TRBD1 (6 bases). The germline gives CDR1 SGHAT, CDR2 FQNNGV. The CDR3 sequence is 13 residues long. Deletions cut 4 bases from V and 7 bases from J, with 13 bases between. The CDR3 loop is CASSSDSRGGYTF. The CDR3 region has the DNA TGTGCCAGCAGCTCGGACAGCCGGGGTGGCTACACCTTC.

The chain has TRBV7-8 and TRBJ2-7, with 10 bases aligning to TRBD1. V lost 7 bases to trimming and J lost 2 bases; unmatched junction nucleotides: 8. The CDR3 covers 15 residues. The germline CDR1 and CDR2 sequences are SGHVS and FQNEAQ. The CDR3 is CASTWVGTGAYEQYF. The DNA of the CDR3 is TGTGCCAGCACCTGGGTAGGGACAGGGGCCTACGAGCAGTACTTC.

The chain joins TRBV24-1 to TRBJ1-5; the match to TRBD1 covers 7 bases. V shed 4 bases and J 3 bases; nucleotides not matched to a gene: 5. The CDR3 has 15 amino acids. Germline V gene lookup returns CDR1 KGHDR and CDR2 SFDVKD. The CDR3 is CATSDPGTVNQPQHF. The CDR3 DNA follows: TGTGCCACCAGTGACCCCGGGACAGTCAATCAGCCCCAGCATTTT.

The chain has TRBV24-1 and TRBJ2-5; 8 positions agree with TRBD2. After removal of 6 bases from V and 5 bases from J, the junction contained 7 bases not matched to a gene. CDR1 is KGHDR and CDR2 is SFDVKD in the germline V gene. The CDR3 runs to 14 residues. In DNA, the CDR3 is TGTGCCACCAGTTCCTCGCGGGAGGAGGAGACCCAGTACTTC. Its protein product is CATSSSREEETQYF.

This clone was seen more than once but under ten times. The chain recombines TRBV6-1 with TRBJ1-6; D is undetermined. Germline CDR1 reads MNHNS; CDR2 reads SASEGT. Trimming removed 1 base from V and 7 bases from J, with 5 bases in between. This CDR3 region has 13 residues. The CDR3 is CASSEVQNSPLHF. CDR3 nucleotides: TGTGCCAGCAGTGAAGTCCAAAATTCACCCCTCCACTTT.